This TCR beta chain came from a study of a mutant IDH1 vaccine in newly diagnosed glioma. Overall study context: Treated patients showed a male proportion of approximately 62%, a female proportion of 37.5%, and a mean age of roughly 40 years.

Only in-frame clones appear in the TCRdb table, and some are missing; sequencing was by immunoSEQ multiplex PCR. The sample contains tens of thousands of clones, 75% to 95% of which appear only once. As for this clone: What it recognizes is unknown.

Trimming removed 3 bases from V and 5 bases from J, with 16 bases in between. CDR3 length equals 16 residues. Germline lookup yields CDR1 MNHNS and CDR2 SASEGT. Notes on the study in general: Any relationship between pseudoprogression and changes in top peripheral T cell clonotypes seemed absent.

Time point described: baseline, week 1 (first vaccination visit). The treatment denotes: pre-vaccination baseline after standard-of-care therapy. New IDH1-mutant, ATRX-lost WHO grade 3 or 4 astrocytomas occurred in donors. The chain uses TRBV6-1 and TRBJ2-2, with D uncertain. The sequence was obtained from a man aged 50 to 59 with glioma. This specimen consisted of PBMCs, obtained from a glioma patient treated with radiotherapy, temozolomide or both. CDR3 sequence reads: CASSESWAVKTGELFF. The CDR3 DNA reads TGTGCCAGCAGTGAGTCGTGGGCAGTGAAAACCGGGGAGCTGTTTTTT.